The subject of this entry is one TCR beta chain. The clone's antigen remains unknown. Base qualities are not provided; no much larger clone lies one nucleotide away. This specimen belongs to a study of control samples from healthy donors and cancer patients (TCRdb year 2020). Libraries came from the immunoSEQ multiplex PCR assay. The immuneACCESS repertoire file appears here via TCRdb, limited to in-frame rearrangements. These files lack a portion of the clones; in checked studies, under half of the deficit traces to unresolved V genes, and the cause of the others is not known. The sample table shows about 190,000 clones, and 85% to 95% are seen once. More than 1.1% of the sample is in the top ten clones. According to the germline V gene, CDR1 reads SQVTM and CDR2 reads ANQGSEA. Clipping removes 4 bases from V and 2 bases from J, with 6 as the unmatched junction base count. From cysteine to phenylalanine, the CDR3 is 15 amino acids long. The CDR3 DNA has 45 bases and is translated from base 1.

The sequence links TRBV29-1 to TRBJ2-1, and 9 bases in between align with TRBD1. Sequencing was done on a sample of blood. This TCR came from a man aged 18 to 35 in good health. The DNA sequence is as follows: TGCAGCGTTGTAGGACAGGGGCCCCCCTACAATGAGCAGTTCTTC. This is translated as CSVVGQGPPYNEQFF.